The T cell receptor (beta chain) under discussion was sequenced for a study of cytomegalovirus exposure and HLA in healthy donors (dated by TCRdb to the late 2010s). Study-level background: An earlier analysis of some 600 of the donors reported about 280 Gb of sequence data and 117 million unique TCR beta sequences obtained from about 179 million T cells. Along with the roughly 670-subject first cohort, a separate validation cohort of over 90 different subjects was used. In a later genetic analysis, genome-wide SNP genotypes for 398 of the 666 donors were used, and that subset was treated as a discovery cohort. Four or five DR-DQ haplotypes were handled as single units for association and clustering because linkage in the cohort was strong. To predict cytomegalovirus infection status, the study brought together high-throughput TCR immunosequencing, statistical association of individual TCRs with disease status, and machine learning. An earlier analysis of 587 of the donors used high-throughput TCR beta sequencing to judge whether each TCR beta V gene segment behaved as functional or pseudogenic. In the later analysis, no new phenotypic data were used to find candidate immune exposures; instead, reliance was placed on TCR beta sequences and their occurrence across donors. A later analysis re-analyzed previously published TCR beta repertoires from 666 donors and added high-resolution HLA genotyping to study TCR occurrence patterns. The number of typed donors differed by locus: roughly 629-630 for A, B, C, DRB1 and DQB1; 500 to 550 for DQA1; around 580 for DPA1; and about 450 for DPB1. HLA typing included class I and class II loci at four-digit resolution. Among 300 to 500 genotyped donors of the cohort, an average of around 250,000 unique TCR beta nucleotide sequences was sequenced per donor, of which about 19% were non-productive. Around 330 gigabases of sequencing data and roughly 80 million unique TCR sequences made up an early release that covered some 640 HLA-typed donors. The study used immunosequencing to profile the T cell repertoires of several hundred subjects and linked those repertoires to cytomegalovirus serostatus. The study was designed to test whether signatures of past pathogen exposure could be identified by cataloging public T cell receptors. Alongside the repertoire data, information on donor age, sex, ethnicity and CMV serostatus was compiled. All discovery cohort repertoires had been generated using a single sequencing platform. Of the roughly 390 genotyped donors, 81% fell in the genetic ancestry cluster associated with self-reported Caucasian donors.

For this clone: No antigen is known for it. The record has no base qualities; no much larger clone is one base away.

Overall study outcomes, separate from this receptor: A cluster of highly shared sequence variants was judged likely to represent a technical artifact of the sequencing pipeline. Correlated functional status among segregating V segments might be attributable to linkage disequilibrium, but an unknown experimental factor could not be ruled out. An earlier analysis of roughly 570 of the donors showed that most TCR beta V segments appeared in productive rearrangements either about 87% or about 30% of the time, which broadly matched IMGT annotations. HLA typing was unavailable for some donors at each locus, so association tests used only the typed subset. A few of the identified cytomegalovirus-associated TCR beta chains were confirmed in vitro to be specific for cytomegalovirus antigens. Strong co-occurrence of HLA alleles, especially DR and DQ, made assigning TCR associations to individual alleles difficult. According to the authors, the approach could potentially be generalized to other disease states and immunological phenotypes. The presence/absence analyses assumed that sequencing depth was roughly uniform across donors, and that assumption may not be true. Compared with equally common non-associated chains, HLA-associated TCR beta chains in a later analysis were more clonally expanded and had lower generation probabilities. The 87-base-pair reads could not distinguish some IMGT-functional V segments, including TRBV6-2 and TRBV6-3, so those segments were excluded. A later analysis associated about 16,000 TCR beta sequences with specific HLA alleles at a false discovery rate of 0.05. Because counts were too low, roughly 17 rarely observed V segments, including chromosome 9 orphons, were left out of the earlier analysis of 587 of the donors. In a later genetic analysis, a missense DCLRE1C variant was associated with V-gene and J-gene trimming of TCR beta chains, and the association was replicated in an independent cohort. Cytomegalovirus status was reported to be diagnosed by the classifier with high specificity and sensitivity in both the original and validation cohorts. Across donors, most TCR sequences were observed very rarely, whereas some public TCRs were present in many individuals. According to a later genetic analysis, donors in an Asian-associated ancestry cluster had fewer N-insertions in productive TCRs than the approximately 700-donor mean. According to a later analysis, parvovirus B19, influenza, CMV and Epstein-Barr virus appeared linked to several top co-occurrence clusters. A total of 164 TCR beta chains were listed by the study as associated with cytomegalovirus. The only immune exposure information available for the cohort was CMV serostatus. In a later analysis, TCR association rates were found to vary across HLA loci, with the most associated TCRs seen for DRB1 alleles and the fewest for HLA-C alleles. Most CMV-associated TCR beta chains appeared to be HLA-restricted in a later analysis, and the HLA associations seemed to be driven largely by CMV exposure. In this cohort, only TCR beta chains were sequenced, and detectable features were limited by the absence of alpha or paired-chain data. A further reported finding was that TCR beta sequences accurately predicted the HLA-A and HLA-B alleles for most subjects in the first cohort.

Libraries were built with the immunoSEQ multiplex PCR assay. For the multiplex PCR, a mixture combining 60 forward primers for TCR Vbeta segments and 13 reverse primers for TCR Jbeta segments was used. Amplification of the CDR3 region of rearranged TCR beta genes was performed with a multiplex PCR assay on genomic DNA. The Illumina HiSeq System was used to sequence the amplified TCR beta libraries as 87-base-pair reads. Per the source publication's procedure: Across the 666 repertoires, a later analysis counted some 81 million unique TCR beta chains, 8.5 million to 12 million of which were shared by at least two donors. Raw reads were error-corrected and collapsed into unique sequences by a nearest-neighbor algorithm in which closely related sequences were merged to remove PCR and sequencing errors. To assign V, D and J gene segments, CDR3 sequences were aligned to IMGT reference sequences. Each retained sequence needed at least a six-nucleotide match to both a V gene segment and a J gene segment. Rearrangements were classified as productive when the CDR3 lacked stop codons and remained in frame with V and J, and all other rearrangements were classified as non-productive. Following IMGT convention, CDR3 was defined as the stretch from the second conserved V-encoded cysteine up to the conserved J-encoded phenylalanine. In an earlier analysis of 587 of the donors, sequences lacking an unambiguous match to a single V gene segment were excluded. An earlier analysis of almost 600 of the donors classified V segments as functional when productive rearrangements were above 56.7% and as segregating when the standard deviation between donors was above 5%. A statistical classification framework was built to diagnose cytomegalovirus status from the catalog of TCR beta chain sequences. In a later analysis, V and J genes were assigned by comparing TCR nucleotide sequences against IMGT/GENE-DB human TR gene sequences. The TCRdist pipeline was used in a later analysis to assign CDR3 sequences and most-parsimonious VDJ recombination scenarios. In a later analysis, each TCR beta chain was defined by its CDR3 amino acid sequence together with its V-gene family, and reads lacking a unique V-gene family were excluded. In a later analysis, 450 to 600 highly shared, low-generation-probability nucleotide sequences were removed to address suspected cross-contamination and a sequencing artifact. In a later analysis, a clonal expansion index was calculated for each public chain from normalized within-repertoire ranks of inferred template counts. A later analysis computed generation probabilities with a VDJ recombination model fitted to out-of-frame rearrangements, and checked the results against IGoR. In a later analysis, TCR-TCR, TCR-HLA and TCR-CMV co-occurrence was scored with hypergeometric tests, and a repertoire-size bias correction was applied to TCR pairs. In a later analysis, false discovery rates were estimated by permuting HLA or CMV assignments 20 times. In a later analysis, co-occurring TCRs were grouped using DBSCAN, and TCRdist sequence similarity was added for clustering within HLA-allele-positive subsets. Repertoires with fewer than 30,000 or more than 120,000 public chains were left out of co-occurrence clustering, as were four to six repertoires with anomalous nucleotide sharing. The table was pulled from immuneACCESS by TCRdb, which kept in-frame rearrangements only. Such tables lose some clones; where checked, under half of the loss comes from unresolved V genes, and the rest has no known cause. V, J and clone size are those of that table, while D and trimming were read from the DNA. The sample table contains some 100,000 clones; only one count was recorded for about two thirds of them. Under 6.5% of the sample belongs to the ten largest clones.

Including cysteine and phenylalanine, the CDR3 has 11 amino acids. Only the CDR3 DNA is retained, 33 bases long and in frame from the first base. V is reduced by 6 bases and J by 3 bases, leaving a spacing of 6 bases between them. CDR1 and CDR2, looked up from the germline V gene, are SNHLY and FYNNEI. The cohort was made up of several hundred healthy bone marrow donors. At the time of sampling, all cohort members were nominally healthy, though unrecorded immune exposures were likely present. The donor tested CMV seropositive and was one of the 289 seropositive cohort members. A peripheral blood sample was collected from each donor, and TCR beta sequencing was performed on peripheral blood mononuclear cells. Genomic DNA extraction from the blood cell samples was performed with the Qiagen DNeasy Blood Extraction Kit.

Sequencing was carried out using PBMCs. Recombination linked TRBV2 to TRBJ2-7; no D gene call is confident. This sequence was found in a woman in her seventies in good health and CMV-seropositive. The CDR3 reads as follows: CASRSYYEQYF. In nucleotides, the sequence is TGTGCCAGCAGGTCGTACTACGAGCAGTACTTC.